Below are 29 T cell receptor beta chains sequenced from a single sample in a study of CD8 T cells in ankylosing spondylitis. TCRdb reprocessed the 5' RACE reads via MiXCR and lists one record per CDR3 protein. The sample records 200,000 to 250,000 distinct CDR3 sequences, about 10% being singletons. Material: blood, either unsorted or a sorted T cell fraction (not recorded which). The receptors were gathered from a male donor with ankylosing spondylitis or in good health (not recorded which).

This chain links TRBV7-9 with TRBJ2-6; no clear D gene. From germline, CDR1 is SEHNR and CDR2 FQNEAQ (reference sequence). Trimming removed 5 bases at V and 4 bases at J, with 12 bases between. The CDR3 has 15 residues. Written as DNA, the CDR3 is TGTGCCAGCAGCCCCAACGAACAGGGGGCCAACGTCCTGACTTTC. This encodes CASSPNEQGANVLTF.

V usage is TRBV4-1 and J usage is TRBJ2-5, with D unclear. The CDR3 spans 14 residues. CDR1 and CDR2 (germline): MGHRA, YSYEKL. V lost 1 base to trimming and J lost 4 bases, with 10 bases between them. The CDR3 coding sequence is TGCGCCAGCAGCCAAGTTCGTAGCCGAGAGACCCAGTACTTC. Encoded protein: CASSQVRSRETQYF.

This clonotype was recorded many times. The V call is TRBV5-1, the J call TRBJ1-6, with 9 nucleotides matching TRBD1. The CDR3 has 15 residues. CDR1 and CDR2 (germline): SGHRS, YFSETQ. J lost 8 bases, V lost 2 bases, and 5 bases had no gene match. CDR3 DNA: TGCGCCAGCAGCTTAAGACAGGGGGGAGATTCACCCCTCCACTTT. Translating it yields CASSLRQGGDSPLHF.

This clonotype was seen a few times. As DNA, the CDR3 is TGTGCCAGCAGCCAAATTCTGGGACAGGGAGACGAGCAGTACTTC. Residues: CASSQILGQGDEQYF. The gene calls are TRBV11-2 and TRBJ2-7; TRBD1 aligns across 9 bases. Germline V lookup: CDR1 SGHAT, CDR2 FQNNGV. Unmatched junction bases numbered 10, after V lost 5 bases and J lost 5 bases. The CDR3 sequence is 15 residues long.

The chain joins TRBV7-9 to TRBJ1-2; TRBD1 matches at 7 bases. Germline V lookup: CDR1 SEHNR, CDR2 FQNEAQ (reference sequence). The CDR3 contains 15 residues. With V trimmed by 0 bases and J by 4 bases, 5 bases remained unmatched. The CDR3 sequence is CASSLAFPGGYGYTF. The DNA for the CDR3 is TGTGCCAGCAGCTTAGCGTTCCCAGGGGGCTATGGCTACACCTTC.

The chain employs TRBV4-1 and TRBJ2-5, with 9 bases matching TRBD2. After removal of 0 bases from V and 3 bases from J, the junction contained 5 bases not matched to a gene. The CDR3 has 16 residues. CDR1 and CDR2 (germline): MGHRA, YSYEKL. The CDR3 is CASSQEPGLAEETQYF. As DNA, the CDR3 is TGCGCCAGCAGCCAAGAGCCGGGACTAGCAGAAGAGACCCAGTACTTC.

This clonotype was recorded a few times. The J gene is TRBJ2-5, the V gene TRBV11-2, with D maybe TRBD2 (6 bases). Between the trimmed V and J ends, which lost 0 bases and 2 bases, there was a span of 10 bases. The germline CDR1 and CDR2 sequences are SGHAT and FQNNGV. The CDR3 totals 15 residues. CDR3 loop: CASSLEWREQETQYF. DNA for the CDR3: TGTGCCAGCAGCTTAGAATGGCGGGAACAAGAGACCCAGTACTTC.

This clonotype was seen more than once but under ten times. The V call is TRBV25-1, the J call TRBJ2-2; D is unclear. CDR3 length equals 12 residues. V was cut by 4 bases and J by 3 bases, with 3 bases left in between. CDR1 MGHDK and CDR2 SYGVNS come from the germline V gene. The CDR3: CASSVHTGELFF. DNA of the CDR3: TGTGCCAGCAGTGTCCACACCGGGGAGCTGTTTTTT.

This clonotype was seen at least ten times. The V call is TRBV12-3 or TRBV12-4, the J call TRBJ2-7, with D hard to call. Trimming stripped 5 bases from V and 7 bases from J, with 9 bases between. This CDR3 is built from 11 residues. The CDR3 DNA reads as TGTGCCAGCAGTCTTCGTTGGGAGCAGTACTTC. Protein sequence: CASSLRWEQYF.

At least ten counts were recorded for this clonotype. The rearrangement uses TRBV5-1 and TRBJ2-2, with D hard to call. This CDR3 is built from 13 residues. Trimming pared 3 bases from V and 2 bases from J, leaving 5 bases between. Germline V gene lookup returns CDR1 SGHRS and CDR2 YFSETQ. In nucleotides, the CDR3 is TGCGCCAGCAGCTCCGCTAACACCGGGGAGCTGTTTTTT. Translating it yields CASSSANTGELFF.

This clonotype appeared many times. Here the CDR3 reads CASSPARDRGYTF. In nucleotides, the CDR3 is TGTGCCAGCTCACCGGCCAGGGACCGTGGCTACACCTTC. The gene calls are TRBV18 and TRBJ1-2, with D tentatively TRBD1 (5 bases). Trimming removed 3 bases from V and 7 bases from J, with 12 bases in between. CDR1 and CDR2 from the germline V gene are KGHSH and LQKENI. CDR3 length equals 13 residues.

This clonotype has at least ten counts. This chain links TRBV20-1 with TRBJ2-3, with 12 bases fitting TRBD2. The CDR3 has 16 residues. CDR1 and CDR2 (germline): DFQATT, SNEGSKA (reference sequence). The ends lost 3 bases at V and 5 bases at J; junction bases unmatched: 9. The chain's CDR3 is CSARGLAGQARDTQYF. CDR3 bases: TGCAGTGCTAGGGGACTAGCGGGCCAGGCGAGAGATACGCAGTATTTT.

This clonotype came up many times. The chain employs TRBV5-1 and TRBJ2-3, with 7 nucleotides matching TRBD2. Trimming removed 5 bases from V and 2 bases from J; junction bases left unmatched: 5. CDR1 is SGHRS, CDR2 YFSETQ, per germline. The CDR3 consists of 14 residues. DNA of the CDR3: TGCGCCAGCAGTCGGGCGGGAGCCACAGATACGCAGTATTTT. The encoded protein is CASSRAGATDTQYF. Full variable domain (missing parts from reference TRBV5-1 and TRBJ2-3): KAGVTQTPRYLIKTRGQQVTLSCSPISGHRSVSWYQQTPGQGLQFLFEYFSETQRNKGNFPGRFSGRQFSNSRSEMNVSTLELGDSALYLCASSRAGATDTQYFGPGTRLTVL.

The chain carries TRBV20-1 and TRBJ2-7, with D uncertain. The CDR3 totals 13 residues. Germline V gene data show CDR1 as DFQATT and CDR2 as SNEGSKA (reference sequence). V lost 5 bases, J lost 0 bases, and 11 bases lay in between. This CDR3 is CSAGPLSSYEQYF. CDR3 in DNA: TGCAGTGCTGGACCTTTAAGCTCCTACGAGCAGTACTTC.

There are many counts of this clonotype. The chain couples TRBV7-9 to TRBJ2-1; 9 bases are shared with TRBD2. Germline V gene data show CDR1 as SEHNR and CDR2 as FQNEAQ (reference sequence). The CDR3 is made up of 14 amino acids. V lost 2 bases and J lost 5; bases outside the gene matches: 1. The chain's CDR3 is CASSLPSGDNEQFF. CDR3 sequence (DNA): TGTGCCAGCAGCTTACCTAGCGGGGACAATGAGCAGTTCTTC.

As to this clonotype: Given the absence of the conserved phenylalanine or tryptophan at the CDR3 end, a read error is likely. The V call is TRBV7-8, the J call TRBJ1-2, with D unclear. Germline V gene sequence: CDR1 SGHVS, CDR2 FQNEAQ. The CDR3 is 13 amino acids. Trimming left V 5 bases short and J 7 bases short, with 14 bases between. CDR3 bases: TGTGCCAGCAGCCCAAGCCCTGGCGGTGGCTACACCCTC. Encoded protein: CASSPSPGGGYTL.

At least ten counts were recorded for this clonotype. The chain uses TRBV12-3 or TRBV12-4 and TRBJ2-3; possible D gene TRBD1, 6 bases. There are 15 residues in the CDR3. V shed 1 base and J shed 2 bases, with 10 bases lying between them. As DNA, the CDR3 is TGTGCCAGCAGTTTAGGGGGGACAAACACAGATACGCAGTATTTT. Protein product: CASSLGGTNTDTQYF.

The chain uses TRBV7-3 and TRBJ2-1; TRBD2 aligns across 9 bases. Germline V gives CDR1 SGHTA, CDR2 FQGTGA. The CDR3 is made up of 16 amino acids. Trimming cost V 5 bases and J 7 bases; bases outside gene matches: 12. The CDR3 sequence: CASSPRRTSDQNEQFF. The CDR3 DNA is TGTGCCAGCAGCCCACGAAGGACTAGCGACCAGAATGAGCAGTTCTTC.

This clonotype was recorded many times. This sequence joins TRBV5-1 and TRBJ2-1; 13 bases align to TRBD2. Germline V gene sequence: CDR1 SGHRS, CDR2 YFSETQ. The trim removed 4 bases at V and 7 bases at J, leaving 5 bases unmatched. The CDR3 is 15 residues long. The DNA of the CDR3 is TGCGCCAGCAGCCCGGGGACTAGCGGGGCTAATGAGCAGTTCTTC. This codes for CASSPGTSGANEQFF. The full variable domain, with the rest looked up from reference TRBV5-1 and TRBJ2-1, is KAGVTQTPRYLIKTRGQQVTLSCSPISGHRSVSWYQQTPGQGLQFLFEYFSETQRNKGNFPGRFSGRQFSNSRSEMNVSTLELGDSALYLCASSPGTSGANEQFFGPGTRLTVL.

The chain carries TRBV7-9 and TRBJ1-1; no firm D call. Trimming took 2 bases from V and 1 from J, leaving 5 bases between them. The CDR3 has 13 residues. From germline, CDR1 is SEHNR and CDR2 FQNEAQ (reference sequence). CDR3 amino acids: CASSLQPNTEAFF. Written as DNA, the CDR3 is TGTGCCAGCAGCTTACAGCCGAACACTGAAGCTTTCTTT.

This clonotype showed up many times. J is TRBJ1-1 and V is TRBV20-1; D may be TRBD1 (6 bases). Trimming stripped 0 bases from V and 0 bases from J, with 11 bases between. From germline, CDR1 is DFQATT and CDR2 SNEGSKA (reference sequence). There are 15 residues in the CDR3. CDR3 DNA: TGCAGTGCTAGAGATCGGAGGGGGGTGAACACTGAAGCTTTCTTT. Protein product: CSARDRRGVNTEAFF.

The sample holds many counts of this clonotype. The J gene is TRBJ2-3, the V gene TRBV20-1, with TRBD1 as a possible D gene (6 bases). The CDR3 length is 17 residues. V lost 3 bases and J 0 bases, leaving 19 bases between the germline ends. CDR1 and CDR2 from the germline V gene are DFQATT and SNEGSKA (reference sequence). Here the CDR3 reads CSARDQGRSTSTDTQYF. CDR3 DNA: TGCAGTGCTAGGGATCAGGGGCGGAGTACTAGCACAGATACGCAGTATTTT.

This clonotype was found many times. The chain uses TRBV5-1 and TRBJ1-1, with D perhaps matching TRBD1 (5 bases). Germline V gene sequence: CDR1 SGHRS, CDR2 YFSETQ. CDR3 length: 15 residues. V lost 4 bases and J 2 bases, leaving 15 bases between the germline ends. The CDR3 region is CASSPGVGRNTEAFF. The CDR3 coding sequence is TGCGCCAGCAGCCCGGGGGTCGGCCGAAACACTGAAGCTTTCTTT. Supplemented by reference TRBV5-1 and TRBJ1-1, the full variable domain reads KAGVTQTPRYLIKTRGQQVTLSCSPISGHRSVSWYQQTPGQGLQFLFEYFSETQRNKGNFPGRFSGRQFSNSRSEMNVSTLELGDSALYLCASSPGVGRNTEAFFGQGTRLTVV.

This clonotype came up many times. The gene calls are TRBV5-1 and TRBJ1-2; D remains unclear. Germline CDR1 reads SGHRS; CDR2 reads YFSETQ. V lost 3 bases and J lost 8, with 17 bases in between. The CDR3 is 14 residues long. The CDR3 DNA reads as TGCGCCAGCAGCTCACTCGATTACCGGGAAGGCTACACCTTC. Residues: CASSSLDYREGYTF.

Many counts were recorded for this clonotype. This chain joins TRBV20-1 and TRBJ2-7, with a weak D call TRBD1 (6 bases). CDR3 length equals 16 residues. The germline V gene has CDR1 DFQATT and CDR2 SNEGSKA (reference sequence). Trimming pared 1 base from V and 2 bases from J, leaving 18 bases between. The CDR3 nucleotides read TGCAGTGCTAGAGGGGGCCCCGGGACACCTACCTACGAGCAGTACTTC. The encoded protein is CSARGGPGTPTYEQYF.

The count of this clonotype is one. The CDR3 region is CASSYSKGARTGELFF. The CDR3 DNA reads TGTGCCAGCAGTTACTCGAAGGGGGCGCGGACCGGGGAGCTGTTTTTT. This chain joins TRBV6-2 or TRBV6-3 and TRBJ2-2, with TRBD1 matching 7 bases. V dropped 0 bases and J dropped 5; count of bases not matched to a gene: 6. Germline CDR1 and CDR2: MNHEY and SVGEGT. The CDR3 consists of 16 residues.

The sample holds many counts of this clonotype. The V gene is TRBV11-2, the J gene TRBJ2-6; no clear D gene. Germline CDR1 reads SGHAT; CDR2 reads FQNNGV. The CDR3 spans 16 residues. Trimming took 0 bases from V and 1 from J, leaving 7 bases between them. The CDR3 DNA reads as TGTGCCAGCAGCTTAGACTCGGGTTCTGGGGCCAACGTCCTGACTTTC. This encodes CASSLDSGSGANVLTF.

This sequence joins TRBV7-3 and TRBJ2-1, with TRBD1 matching 7 bases. The CDR3 has 15 amino acids. Germline trimming cut 2 bases from V and 7 bases from J; bases unmatched to any gene: 8. CDR1 is SGHTA and CDR2 is FQGTGA in the germline V gene. CDR3 sequence (DNA): TGTGCCAGCAGCTTAGCAAGGACAGGCCCTAATGAGCAGTTCTTC. Encoded protein: CASSLARTGPNEQFF. Filled out from reference TRBV7-3 and TRBJ2-1, the complete variable domain reads GAGVSQTPSNKVTEKGKYVELRCDPISGHTALYWYRQSLGQGPEFLIYFQGTGAADDSGLPNDRFFAVRPEGSVSTLKIQRTERGDSAVYLCASSLARTGPNEQFFGPGTRLTVL.

At least ten counts were recorded for this clonotype. The rearrangement links TRBV25-1 to TRBJ1-1; TRBD1 aligns across 7 bases. The CDR3 contains 14 residues. Looked up from germline, CDR1 is MGHDK and CDR2 is SYGVNS. The J segment lost 2 bases and the V segment lost 2 bases, leaving 2 bases of the junction unmatched. CDR3: CASSEGQANTEAFF. CDR3 nucleotides: TGTGCCAGCAGTGAAGGACAGGCTAACACTGAAGCTTTCTTT.